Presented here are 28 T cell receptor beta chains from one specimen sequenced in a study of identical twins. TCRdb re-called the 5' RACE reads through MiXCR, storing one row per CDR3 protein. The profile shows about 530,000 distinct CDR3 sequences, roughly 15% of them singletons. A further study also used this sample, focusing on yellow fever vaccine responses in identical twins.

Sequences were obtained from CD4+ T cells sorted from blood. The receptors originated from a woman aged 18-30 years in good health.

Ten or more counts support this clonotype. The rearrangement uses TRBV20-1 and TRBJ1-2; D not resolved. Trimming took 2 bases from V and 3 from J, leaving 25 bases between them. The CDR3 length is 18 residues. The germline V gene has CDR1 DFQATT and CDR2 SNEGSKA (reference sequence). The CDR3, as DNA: TGCAGTGCTAGATCTTGGGGTCAACAGACATCATCATACTATGGCTACACCTTC. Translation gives CSARSWGQQTSSYYGYTF.

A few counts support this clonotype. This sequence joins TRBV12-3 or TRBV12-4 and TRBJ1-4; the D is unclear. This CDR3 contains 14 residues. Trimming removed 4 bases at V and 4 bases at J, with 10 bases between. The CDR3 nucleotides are TGTGCCAGCAGTTACCGCCGAGGTAATGAAAAACTGTTTTTT. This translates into CASSYRRGNEKLFF.

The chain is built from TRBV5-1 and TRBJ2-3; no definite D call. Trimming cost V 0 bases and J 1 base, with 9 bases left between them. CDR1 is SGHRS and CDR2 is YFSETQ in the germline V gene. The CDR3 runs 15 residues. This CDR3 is CASSLDGIGTDTQYF. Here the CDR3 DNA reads TGCGCCAGCAGCTTGGATGGGATTGGCACAGATACGCAGTATTTT.

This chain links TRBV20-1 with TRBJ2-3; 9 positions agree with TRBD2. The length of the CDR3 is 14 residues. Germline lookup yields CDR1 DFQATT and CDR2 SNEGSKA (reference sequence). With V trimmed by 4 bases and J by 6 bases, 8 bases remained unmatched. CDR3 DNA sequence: TGCAGTGCTATTGGTAGCGGGAGATGGGATACGCAGTATTTT. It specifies CSAIGSGRWDTQYF.

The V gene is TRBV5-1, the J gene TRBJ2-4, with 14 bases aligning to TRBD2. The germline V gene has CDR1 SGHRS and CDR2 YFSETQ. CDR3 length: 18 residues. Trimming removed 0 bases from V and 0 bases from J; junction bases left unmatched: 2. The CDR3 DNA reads TGCGCCAGCAGCTTGGGACTAGCGGGGGGGCTAGCCAAAAACATTCAGTACTTC. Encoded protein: CASSLGLAGGLAKNIQYF.

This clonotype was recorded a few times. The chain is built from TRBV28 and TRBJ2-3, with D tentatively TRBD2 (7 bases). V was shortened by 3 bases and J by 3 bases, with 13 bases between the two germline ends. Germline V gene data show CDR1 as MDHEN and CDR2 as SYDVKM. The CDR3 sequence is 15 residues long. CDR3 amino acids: CASSFWGGLTDTQYF. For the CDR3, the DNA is TGTGCCAGCAGTTTTTGGGGGGGCCTGACAGATACGCAGTATTTT. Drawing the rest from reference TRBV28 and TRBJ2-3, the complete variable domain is DVKVTQSSRYLVKRTGEKVFLECVQDMDHENMFWYRQDPGLGLRLIYFSYDVKMKEKGDIPEGYSVSREKKERFSLILESASTNQTSMYLCASSFWGGLTDTQYFGPGTRLTVL.

The CDR3 DNA follows: TGCGCCAGCAGCTTGGGGACTATCGATGAGCAGTTCTTC. Encoded protein: CASSLGTIDEQFF. The chain recombines TRBV5-1 with TRBJ2-1; TRBD2 is a possible D gene (6 bases). The length of the CDR3 is 13 residues. Germline V gene lookup returns CDR1 SGHRS and CDR2 YFSETQ. The ends were cut back, 0 bases at V and 8 bases at J, with 9 bases in the middle.

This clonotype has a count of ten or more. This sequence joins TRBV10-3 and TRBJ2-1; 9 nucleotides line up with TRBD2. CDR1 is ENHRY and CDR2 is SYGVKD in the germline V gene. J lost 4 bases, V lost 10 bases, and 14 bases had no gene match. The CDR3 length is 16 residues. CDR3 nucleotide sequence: TGTGCCACCATGTTTAGCGGGAGTATGGTATACAATGAGCAGTTCTTC. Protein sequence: CATMFSGSMVYNEQFF.

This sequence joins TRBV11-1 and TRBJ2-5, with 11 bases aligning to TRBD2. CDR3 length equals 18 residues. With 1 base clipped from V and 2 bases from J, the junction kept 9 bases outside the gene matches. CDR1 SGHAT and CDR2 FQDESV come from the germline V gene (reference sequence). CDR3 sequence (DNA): TGTGCCAGCAGCTTAGGTAGCGGGAGGGCCCTGTTACAAGAGACCCAGTACTTC. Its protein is CASSLGSGRALLQETQYF.

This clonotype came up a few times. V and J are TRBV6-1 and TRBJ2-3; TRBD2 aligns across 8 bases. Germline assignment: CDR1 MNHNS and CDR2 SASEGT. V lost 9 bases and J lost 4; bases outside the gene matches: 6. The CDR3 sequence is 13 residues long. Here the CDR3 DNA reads TGTGCCAGTAGGACTAGCTTTTCAGATACGCAGTATTTT. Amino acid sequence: CASRTSFSDTQYF.

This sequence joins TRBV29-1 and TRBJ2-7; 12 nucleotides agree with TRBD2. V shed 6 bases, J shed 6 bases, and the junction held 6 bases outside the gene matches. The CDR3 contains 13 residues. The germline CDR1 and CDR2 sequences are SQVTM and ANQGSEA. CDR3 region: CSVQRTSGTEQYF. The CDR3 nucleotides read TGCAGCGTCCAACGGACTAGCGGGACCGAGCAGTACTTC.

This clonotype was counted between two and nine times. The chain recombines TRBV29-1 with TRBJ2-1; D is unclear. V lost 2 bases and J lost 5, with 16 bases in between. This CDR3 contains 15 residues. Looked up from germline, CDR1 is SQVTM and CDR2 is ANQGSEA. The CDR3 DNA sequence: TGCAGCGTTGAAAAGGCGGCAGTCTCTAACAATGAGCAGTTCTTC. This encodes CSVEKAAVSNNEQFF.

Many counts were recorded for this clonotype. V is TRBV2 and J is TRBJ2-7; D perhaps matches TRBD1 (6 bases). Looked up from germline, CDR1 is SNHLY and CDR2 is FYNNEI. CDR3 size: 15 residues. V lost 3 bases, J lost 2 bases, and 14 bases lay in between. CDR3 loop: CASSDKGTKTYEQYF. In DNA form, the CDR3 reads TGTGCCAGCAGTGATAAGGGGACAAAAACCTACGAGCAGTACTTC.

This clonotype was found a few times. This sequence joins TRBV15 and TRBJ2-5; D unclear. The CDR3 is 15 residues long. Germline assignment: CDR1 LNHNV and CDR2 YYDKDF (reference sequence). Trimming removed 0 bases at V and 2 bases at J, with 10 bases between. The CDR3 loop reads CATSRDSSVQETQYF. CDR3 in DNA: TGTGCCACCAGCAGAGATTCGTCCGTTCAAGAGACCCAGTACTTC.

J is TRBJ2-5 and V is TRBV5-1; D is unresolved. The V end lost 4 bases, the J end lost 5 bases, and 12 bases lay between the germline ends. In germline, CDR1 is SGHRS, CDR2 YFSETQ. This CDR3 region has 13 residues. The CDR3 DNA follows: TGCGCCAGCAGCGATGGATGGGTTGAGACCCAGTACTTC. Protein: CASSDGWVETQYF.

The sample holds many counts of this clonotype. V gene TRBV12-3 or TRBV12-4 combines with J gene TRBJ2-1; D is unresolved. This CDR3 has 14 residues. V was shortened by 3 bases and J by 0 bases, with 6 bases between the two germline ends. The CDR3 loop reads CASSFGSSYNEQFF. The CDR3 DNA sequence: TGTGCCAGCAGTTTTGGCAGCTCCTACAATGAGCAGTTCTTC.

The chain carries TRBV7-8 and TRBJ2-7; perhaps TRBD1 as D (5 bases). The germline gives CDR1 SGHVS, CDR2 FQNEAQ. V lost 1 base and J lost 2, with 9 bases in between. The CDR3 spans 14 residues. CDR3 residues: CASSLDQGPYEQYF. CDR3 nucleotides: TGTGCCAGCAGCTTAGATCAGGGTCCCTACGAGCAGTACTTC. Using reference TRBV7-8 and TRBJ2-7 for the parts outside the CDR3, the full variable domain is GAGVSQSPRYKVAKRGQDVALRCDPISGHVSLFWYQQALGQGPEFLTYFQNEAQLDKSGLPSDRFFAERPEGSVSTLKIQRTQQEDSAVYLCASSLDQGPYEQYFGPGTRLTVT.

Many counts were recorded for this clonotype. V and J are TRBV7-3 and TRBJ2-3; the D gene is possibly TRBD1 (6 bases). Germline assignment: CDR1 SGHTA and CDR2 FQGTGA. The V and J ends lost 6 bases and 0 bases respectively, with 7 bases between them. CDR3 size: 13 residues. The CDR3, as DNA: TGTGCCAGCAGACAGGGAAGCACAGATACGCAGTATTTT. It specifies CASRQGSTDTQYF.

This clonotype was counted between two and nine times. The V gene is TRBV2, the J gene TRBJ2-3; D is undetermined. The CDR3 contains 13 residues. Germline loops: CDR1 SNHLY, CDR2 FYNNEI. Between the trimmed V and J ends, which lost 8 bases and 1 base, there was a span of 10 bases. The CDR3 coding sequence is TGTGCCAGCCTCCGAATCGGCACAGATACGCAGTATTTT. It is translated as CASLRIGTDTQYF.

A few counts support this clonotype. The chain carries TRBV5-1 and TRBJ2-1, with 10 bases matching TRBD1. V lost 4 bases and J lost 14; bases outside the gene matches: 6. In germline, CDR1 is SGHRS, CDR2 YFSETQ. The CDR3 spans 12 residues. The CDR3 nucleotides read TGCGCCAGCAGCCCGACGGGGACAGGGGAGTTCTTC. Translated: CASSPTGTGEFF.

The CDR3 nucleotides are TGTGCCAGCAGCCAAGGCGTGTCAAACATTCAGTACTTC. Amino acids: CASSQGVSNIQYF. The chain has TRBV3-1 and TRBJ2-4; D not certain. The CDR3 extends over 13 amino acids. Germline loops: CDR1 LGHDT, CDR2 YNNKEL (reference sequence). The germline V and J ends were trimmed by 1 base and 6 bases, with 7 bases remaining between them.

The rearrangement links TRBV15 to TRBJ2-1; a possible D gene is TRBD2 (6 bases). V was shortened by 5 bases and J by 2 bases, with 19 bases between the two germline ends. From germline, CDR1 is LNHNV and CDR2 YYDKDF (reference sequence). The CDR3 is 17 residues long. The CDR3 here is CATSVPEEGIAYNEQFF. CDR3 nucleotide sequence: TGTGCCACCAGCGTTCCCGAGGAGGGAATCGCCTACAATGAGCAGTTCTTC.

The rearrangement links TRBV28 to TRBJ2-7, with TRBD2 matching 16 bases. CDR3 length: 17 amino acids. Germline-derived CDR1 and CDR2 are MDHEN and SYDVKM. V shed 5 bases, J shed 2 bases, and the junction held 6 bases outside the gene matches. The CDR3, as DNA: TGTGCCAGCAGTGCGGGACTAGCGGGAGGGCGCGCCTACGAGCAGTACTTC. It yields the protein CASSAGLAGGRAYEQYF.

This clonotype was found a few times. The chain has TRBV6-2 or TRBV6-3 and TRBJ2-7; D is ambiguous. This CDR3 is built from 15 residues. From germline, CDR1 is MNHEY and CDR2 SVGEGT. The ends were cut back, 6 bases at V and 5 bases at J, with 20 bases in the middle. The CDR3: CASRTHSILTHEQYF. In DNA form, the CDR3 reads TGTGCCAGCAGAACCCACTCCATCCTCACGCACGAGCAGTACTTC.

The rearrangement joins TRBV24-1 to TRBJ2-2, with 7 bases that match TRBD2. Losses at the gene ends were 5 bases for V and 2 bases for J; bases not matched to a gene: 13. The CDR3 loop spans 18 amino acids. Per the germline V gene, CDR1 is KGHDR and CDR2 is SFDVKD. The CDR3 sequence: CATSATGDSGSNTGELFF. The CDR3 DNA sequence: TGTGCCACCAGTGCTACGGGGGATAGCGGGTCTAACACCGGGGAGCTGTTTTTT.

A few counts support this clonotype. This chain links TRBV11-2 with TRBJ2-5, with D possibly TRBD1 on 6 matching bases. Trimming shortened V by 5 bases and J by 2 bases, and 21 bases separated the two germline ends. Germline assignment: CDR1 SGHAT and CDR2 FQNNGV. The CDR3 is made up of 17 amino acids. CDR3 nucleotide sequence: TGTGCCAGCAGCCGACGGACAGTAGTGGGCTTGCAAGAGACCCAGTACTTC. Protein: CASSRRTVVGLQETQYF. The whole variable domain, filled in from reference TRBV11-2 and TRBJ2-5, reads EAGVAQSPRYKIIEKRQSVAFWCNPISGHATLYWYQQILGQGPKLLIQFQNNGVVDDSQLPKDRFSAERLKGVDSTLKIQPAKLEDSAVYLCASSRRTVVGLQETQYFGPGTRLLVL.

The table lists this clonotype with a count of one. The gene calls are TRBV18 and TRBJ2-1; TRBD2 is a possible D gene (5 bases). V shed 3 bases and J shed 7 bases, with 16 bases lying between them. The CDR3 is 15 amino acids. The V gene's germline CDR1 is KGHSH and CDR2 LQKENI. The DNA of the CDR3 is TGTGCCAGCTCACCGGGGAGAGGGAGAGTAAATGAGCAGTTCTTC. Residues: CASSPGRGRVNEQFF.

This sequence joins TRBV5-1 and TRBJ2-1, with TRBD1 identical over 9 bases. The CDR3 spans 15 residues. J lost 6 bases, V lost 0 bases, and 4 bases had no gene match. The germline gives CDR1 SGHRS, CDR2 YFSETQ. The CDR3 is CASSLAGQGANEQFF. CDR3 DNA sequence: TGCGCCAGCAGCTTGGCGGGACAGGGAGCCAATGAGCAGTTCTTC.